This T cell receptor beta chain was observed in a study of blood T cell repertoires in COVID-19. TCRdb keeps only in-frame clones here, not all; method: immunoSEQ multiplex PCR. The sample yields hundreds of thousands of clones, approximately 83% seen once. This CDR3 has 16 amino acids. Per the germline V gene, CDR1 is SGHRS and CDR2 is YFSETQ. The V segment lost 0 bases and the J segment 2 bases; nucleotides outside the gene matches: 3. This clone occurred a few times. Sequencing was performed on PBMCs or T cells enriched from blood (not recorded which). This TCR was sampled from a man aged 30 to 45 who had recovered from COVID-19. The genes are TRBV5-1 and TRBJ1-4; TRBD1 matches 8 bases. CDR3 residues: CASSLGTGNTNEKLFF. DNA for the CDR3: TGCGCCAGCAGCTTGGGGACAGGGAACACTAATGAAAAACTGTTTTTT. Filled out from reference TRBV5-1 and TRBJ1-4, the complete variable domain reads KAGVTQTPRYLIKTRGQQVTLSCSPISGHRSVSWYQQTPGQGLQFLFEYFSETQRNKGNFPGRFSGRQFSNSRSEMNVSTLELGDSALYLCASSLGTGNTNEKLFFGSGTQLSVL.